These 5 T cell receptor beta chains came from one sample sequenced in a study of tumor and adjacent non-tumor tissue in lung cancer. TCRbeta libraries were built with three rounds of nested PCR, modified from ARM-PCR. TCRdb re-derived calls from the multiplex PCR reads in MiXCR, one entry per CDR3 protein. The data contain around 82,000 distinct CDR3 sequences, 80% to 90% of them seen just once; the ten biggest clones take up around half. The template was RNA from unsorted bulk tissue. This non-tumor lung sample came from over 3 cm beyond the tumor edge. The sequenced sample was distant non-tumor lung tissue. Receptor source: a man aged 55 to 70 with non-small cell lung cancer.

Comment on this clonotype: A much larger clone lies a single base off, so this may be a read error. The rearrangement joins TRBV12-3 or TRBV12-4 to TRBJ1-1, with TRBD1 as a possible D gene (6 bases). The CDR3 covers 13 residues. CDR3 protein: CDSRQDRSTEAFF. CDR3 DNA sequence: TGTGACAGCAGACAAGACAGGAGCACTGAAGCTTTCTTT.

With respect to this clonotype: Since no conserved phenylalanine or tryptophan closes the CDR3, a read error is the likely cause. The J gene is TRBJ2-2, the V gene TRBV29-1; unclear D gene. The length of the CDR3 is 13 residues. The germline V and J ends were trimmed by 4 bases and 1 base, with 7 bases remaining between them. The germline CDR1 and CDR2 sequences are SQVTM and ANQGSEA. The DNA of the CDR3 is TGCAGCGTTGTAGCCATGAACACCGGGGAGCTGTTTATT. It is translated as CSVVAMNTGELFI.

This clonotype was found many times. The V gene is TRBV6-1, the J gene TRBJ1-6; 11 bases are a match to TRBD1. In germline, CDR1 is MNHNS, CDR2 SASEGT. The CDR3 is 15 residues long. V lost 5 bases and J lost 8; bases outside the gene matches: 5. DNA for the CDR3: TGTGCCAGCAGTTACCGGGACAGGGGGGATTCACCCCTCCACTTT. Residues: CASSYRDRGDSPLHF.

Concerning this clonotype: Sequence at one end of the junction differs from germline and may be a read error. The chain combines TRBV11-2 with TRBJ2-7; D remains ambiguous. Germline loops: CDR1 SGHAT, CDR2 FQNNGV. This CDR3 spans 17 amino acids. DNA of the CDR3: TGTGCCAGCAGCTTAATCCCCGAGGCCCTCAAAGGCAACGAGCATCACTTC. Its protein is CASSLIPEALKGNEHHF.

The rearrangement uses TRBV11-2 and TRBJ2-7, with D maybe TRBD1 (6 bases). The V end lost 5 bases, the J end lost 4 bases, and 24 bases lay between the germline ends. The CDR3 spans 17 residues. Germline V gene lookup returns CDR1 SGHAT and CDR2 FQNNGV. This CDR3 reads CASSLTNRARGIYEQYF. The CDR3 region has the DNA TGTGCCAGCAGCCTAACTAACAGGGCGAGGGGCATTTACGAGCAGTACTTC.